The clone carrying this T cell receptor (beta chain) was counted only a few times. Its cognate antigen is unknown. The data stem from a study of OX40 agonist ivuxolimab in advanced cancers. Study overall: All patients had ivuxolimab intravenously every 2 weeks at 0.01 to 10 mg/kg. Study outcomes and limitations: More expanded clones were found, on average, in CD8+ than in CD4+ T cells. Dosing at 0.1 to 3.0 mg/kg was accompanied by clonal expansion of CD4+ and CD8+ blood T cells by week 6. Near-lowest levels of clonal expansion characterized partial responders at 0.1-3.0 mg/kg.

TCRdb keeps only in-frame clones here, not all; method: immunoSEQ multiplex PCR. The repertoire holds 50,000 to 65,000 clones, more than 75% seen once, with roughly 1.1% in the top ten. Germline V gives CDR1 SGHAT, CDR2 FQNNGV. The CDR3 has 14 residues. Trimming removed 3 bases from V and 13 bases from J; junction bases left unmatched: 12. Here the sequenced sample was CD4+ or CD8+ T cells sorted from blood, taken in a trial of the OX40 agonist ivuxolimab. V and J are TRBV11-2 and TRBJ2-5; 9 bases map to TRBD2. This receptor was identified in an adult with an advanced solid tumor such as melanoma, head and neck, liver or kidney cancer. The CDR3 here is CASSLDPGLARSYF. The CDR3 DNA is TGTGCCAGCAGCTTGGACCCGGGACTAGCCCGATCGTACTTC.